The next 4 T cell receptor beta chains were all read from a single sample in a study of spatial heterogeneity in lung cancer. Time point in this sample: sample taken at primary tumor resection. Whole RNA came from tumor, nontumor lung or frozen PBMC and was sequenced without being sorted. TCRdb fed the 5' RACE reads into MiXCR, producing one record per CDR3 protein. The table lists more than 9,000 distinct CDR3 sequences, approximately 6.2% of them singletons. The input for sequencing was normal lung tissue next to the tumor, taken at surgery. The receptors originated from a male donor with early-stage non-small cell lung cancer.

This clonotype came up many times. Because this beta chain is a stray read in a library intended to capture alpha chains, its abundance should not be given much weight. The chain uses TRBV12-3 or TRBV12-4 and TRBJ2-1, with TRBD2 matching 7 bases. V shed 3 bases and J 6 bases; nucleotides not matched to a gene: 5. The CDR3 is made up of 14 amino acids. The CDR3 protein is CASSFGGSSNEQFF. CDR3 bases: TGTGCCAGCAGTTTCGGCGGGAGTAGCAATGAGCAGTTCTTC.

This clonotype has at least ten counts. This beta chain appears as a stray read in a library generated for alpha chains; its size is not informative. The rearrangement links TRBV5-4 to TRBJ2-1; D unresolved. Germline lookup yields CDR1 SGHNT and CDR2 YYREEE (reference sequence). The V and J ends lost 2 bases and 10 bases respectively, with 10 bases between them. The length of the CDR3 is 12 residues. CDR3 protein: CASSFTDQEQFF. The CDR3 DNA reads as TGTGCCAGCAGCTTTACAGATCAGGAGCAGTTCTTC.

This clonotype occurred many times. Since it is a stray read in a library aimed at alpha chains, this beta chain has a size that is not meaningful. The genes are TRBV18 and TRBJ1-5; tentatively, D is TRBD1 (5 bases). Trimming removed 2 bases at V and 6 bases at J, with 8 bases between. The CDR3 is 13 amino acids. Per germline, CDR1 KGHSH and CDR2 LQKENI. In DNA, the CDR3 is TGTGCCAGCTCACCAGGGGGAGGTCAGCCCCAGCATTTT. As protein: CASSPGGGQPQHF.

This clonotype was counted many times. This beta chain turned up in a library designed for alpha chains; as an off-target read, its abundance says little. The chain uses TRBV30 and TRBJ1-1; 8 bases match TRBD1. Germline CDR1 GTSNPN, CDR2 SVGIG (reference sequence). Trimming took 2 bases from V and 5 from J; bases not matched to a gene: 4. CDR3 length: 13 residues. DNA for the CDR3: TGTGCCTGGAGTCGGACAGGGTGGACTGAAGCTTTCTTT. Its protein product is CAWSRTGWTEAFF.